This TCR beta chain came from a study of T cell responses to AZD1222 COVID-19 vaccine. Study-level results: At study baseline, merely six AZD1222 recipients were seropositive. Unmutated regions of variants are reportedly targeted by nearly half of spike-specific TCRs.

About this clone: The target antigen is unknown. A read error may account for a junction end that differs from germline.

Here immunoSEQ multiplex PCR was the method, and the copy in TCRdb shows in-frame clones only, minus some. The table has more than 100,000 clones, around 91% seen once. This CDR3 is built from 17 residues. CDR1 and CDR2 from the germline V gene are SGHDN and FVKESK. This sample comprised peripheral blood, obtained on day 0 of AZD1222 vaccination. The source of this sequence is an adult in good health. The gene calls are TRBV14 and TRBJ1-4; TRBD1 matches at 7 bases. CDR3 DNA: TGTGCCAGCAGCCAGATGGCCGGACAGGCGCTTAATGGAAAACTGTTTTTT. Translation: CASSQMAGQALNGKLFF.